This T cell receptor (beta chain) is from a study of T cells after yellow fever vaccination. From the 5' RACE reads, TCRdb called clonotypes with MiXCR, one entry per CDR3 protein. The table has about 340,000 distinct CDR3 sequences, 3% to 4.5% seen once; the top ten hold approximately 25%. This clonotype was observed many times. Its specificity is not known. With 3 bases clipped from V and 4 bases from J, the junction kept 1 base outside the gene matches. Germline V gene data show CDR1 as DFQATT and CDR2 as SNEGSKA (reference sequence). The CDR3 runs 13 residues. Study outcomes and limitations: Booster sampling recovered most clones from primary vaccination (around 97% CD4, 88% CD8).

The starting material was PBMCs, obtained 5 days after the yellow fever booster vaccination. The sequence derives from a man aged 18-30 years who received the YFV17D yellow fever vaccine. The chain combines TRBV20-1 with TRBJ1-5; TRBD1 agrees at 9 bases. The CDR3 sequence: CSARGQGNQPQHF. The CDR3 DNA reads TGCAGTGCTAGGGGACAGGGAAATCAGCCCCAGCATTTT.